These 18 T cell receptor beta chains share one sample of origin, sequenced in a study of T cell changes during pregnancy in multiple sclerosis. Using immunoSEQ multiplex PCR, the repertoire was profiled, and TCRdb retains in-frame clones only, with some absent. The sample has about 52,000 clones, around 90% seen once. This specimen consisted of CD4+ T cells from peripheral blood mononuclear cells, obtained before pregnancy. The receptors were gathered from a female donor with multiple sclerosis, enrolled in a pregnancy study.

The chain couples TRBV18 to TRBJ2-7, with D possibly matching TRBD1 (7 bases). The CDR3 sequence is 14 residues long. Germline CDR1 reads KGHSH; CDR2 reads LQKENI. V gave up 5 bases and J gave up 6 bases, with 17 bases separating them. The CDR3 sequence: CASSGMGRGVEQYF. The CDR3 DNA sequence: TGTGCCAGCTCAGGAATGGGCAGGGGGGTCGAGCAGTACTTC.

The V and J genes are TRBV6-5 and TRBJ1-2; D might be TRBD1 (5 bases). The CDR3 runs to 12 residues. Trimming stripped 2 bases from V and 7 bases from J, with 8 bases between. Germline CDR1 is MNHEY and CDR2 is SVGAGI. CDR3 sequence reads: CASSYGHSGYTF. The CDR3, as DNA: TGTGCCAGCAGTTACGGACACAGTGGCTACACCTTC.

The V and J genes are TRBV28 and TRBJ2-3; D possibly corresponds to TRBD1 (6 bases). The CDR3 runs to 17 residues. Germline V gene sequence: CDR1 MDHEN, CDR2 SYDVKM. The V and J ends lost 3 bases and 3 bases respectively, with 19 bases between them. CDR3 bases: TGTGCCAGCAGTTTTGGCGGCCGGGACAAAAGGACAGATACGCAGTATTTT. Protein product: CASSFGGRDKRTDTQYF.

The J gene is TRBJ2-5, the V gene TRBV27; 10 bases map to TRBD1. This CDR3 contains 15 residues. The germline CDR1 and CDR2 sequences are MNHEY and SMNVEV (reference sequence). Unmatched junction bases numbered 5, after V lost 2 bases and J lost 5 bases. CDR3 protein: CASSLPGQGRETQYF. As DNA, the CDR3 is TGTGCCAGCAGTTTACCGGGACAGGGGAGGGAGACCCAGTACTTC.

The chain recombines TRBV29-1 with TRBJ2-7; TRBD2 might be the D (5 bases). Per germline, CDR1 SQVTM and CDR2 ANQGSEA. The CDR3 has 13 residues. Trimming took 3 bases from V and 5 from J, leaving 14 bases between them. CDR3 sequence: CSVDADFGHEQYF. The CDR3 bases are TGCAGCGTTGACGCGGACTTTGGGCACGAGCAGTACTTC.

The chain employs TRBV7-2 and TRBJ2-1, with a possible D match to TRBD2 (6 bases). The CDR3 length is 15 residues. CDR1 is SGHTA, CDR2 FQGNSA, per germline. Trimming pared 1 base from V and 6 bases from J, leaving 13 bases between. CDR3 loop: CASSLGLVFGNEQFF. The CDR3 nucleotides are TGTGCCAGCAGCTTAGGACTAGTTTTCGGCAATGAGCAGTTCTTC. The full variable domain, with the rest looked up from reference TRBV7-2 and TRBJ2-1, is GAGVSQSPSNKVTEKGKDVELRCDPISGHTALYWYRQSLGQGLEFLIYFQGNSAPDKSGLPSDRFSAERTGGSVSTLTIQRTQQEDSAVYLCASSLGLVFGNEQFFGPGTRLTVL.

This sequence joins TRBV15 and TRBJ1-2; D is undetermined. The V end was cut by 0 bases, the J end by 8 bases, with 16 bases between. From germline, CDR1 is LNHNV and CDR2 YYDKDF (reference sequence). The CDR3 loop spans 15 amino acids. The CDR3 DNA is TGTGCCACCAGCAGAGATACGATGAGGGTGGGCGGCTACACCTTC. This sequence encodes CATSRDTMRVGGYTF. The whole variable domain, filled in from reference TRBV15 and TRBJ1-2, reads DAMVIQNPRYQVTQFGKPVTLSCSQTLNHNVMYWYQQKSSQAPKLLFHYYDKDFNNEADTPDNFQSRRPNTSFCFLDIRSPGLGDTAMYLCATSRDTMRVGGYTFGSGTRLTVV.

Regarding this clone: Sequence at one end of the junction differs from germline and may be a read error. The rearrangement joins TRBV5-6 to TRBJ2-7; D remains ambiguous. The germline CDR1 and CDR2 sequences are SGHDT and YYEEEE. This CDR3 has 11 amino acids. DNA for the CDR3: TGTGCCAGCAGCTTGGAGCTGGAGAGCGCCTTC. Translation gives CASSLELESAF.

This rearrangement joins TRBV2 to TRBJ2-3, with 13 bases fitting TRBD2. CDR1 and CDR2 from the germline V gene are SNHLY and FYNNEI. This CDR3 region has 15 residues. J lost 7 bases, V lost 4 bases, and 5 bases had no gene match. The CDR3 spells CASSGTSGRGNTQYF. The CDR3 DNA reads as TGTGCCAGCAGTGGGACTAGCGGGAGAGGGAATACGCAGTATTTT.

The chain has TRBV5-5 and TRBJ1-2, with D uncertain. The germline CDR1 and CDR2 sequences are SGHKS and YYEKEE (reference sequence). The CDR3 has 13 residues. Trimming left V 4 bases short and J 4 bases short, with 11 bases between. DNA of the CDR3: TGTGCCAGCAGCCGGGGAGCCCTCTATGGCTACACCTTC. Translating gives CASSRGALYGYTF.

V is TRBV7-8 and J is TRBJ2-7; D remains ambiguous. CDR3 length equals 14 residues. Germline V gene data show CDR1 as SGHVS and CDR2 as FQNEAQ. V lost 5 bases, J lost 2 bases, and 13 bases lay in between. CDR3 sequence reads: CASSPVALAYEQYF. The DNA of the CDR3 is TGTGCCAGCAGCCCAGTGGCGCTAGCCTACGAGCAGTACTTC.

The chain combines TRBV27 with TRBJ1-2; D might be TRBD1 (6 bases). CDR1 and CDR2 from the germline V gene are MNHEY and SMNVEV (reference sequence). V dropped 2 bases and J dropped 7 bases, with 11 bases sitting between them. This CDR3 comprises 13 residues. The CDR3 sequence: CASSLRGAPGYTF. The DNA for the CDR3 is TGTGCCAGCAGTTTACGGGGGGCGCCTGGCTACACCTTC.

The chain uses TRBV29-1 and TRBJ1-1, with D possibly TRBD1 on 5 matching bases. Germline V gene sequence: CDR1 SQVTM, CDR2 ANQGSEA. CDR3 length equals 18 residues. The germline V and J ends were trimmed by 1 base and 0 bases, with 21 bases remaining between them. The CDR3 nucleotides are TGCAGCGTTGAAGCCTCCACGGGGGGTTGGGTGATGAACACTGAAGCTTTCTTT. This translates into CSVEASTGGWVMNTEAFF.

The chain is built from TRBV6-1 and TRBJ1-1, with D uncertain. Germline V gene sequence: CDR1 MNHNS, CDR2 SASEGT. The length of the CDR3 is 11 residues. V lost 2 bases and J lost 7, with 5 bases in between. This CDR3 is CASSERSEAFF. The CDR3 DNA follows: TGTGCCAGCAGTGAACGGAGTGAAGCTTTCTTT.

CDR3 sequence reads: CASSGVGGLAGEGQETQYF. CDR3 coding DNA: TGCGCCAGCAGCGGAGTCGGGGGGTTAGCGGGAGAAGGCCAAGAGACCCAGTACTTC. The chain couples TRBV4-1 to TRBJ2-5, with 9 bases aligning to TRBD2. The CDR3 runs to 19 residues. Germline V lookup: CDR1 MGHRA, CDR2 YSYEKL. J lost 1 base, V lost 5 bases, and 17 bases had no gene match.

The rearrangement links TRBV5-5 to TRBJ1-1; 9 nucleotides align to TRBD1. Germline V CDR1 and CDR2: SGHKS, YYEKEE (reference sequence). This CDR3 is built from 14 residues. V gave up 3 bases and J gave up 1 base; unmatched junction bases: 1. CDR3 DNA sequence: TGTGCCAGCAGCTGGGGACAGGGGAACACTGAAGCTTTCTTT. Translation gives CASSWGQGNTEAFF.

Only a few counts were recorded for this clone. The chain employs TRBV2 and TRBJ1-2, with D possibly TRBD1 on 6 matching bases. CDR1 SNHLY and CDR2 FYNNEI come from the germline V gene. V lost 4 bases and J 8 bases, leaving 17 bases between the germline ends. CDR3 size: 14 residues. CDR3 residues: CASSGLTGLRGYTF. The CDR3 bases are TGTGCCAGCAGTGGCCTAACAGGGCTGAGGGGCTACACCTTC.

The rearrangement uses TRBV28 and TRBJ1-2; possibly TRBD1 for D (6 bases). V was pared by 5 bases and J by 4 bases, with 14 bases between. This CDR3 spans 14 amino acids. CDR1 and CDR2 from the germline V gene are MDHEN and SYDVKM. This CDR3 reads CASSDGQRRYGYTF. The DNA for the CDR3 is TGTGCCAGCAGTGATGGACAGCGCCGCTATGGCTACACCTTC.